The 25 T cell receptor beta chains given below trace back to one sample, sequenced in a study of cytomegalovirus exposure and HLA in healthy donors. The PCR made use of 60 Vbeta and 13 Jbeta primers. Profiled with immunoSEQ multiplex PCR; TCRdb holds only in-frame clones, not every one. Here the sample spans under 170,000 clones, 60% to 70% being singletons. Sequenced material: PBMCs. These TCRs come from a woman aged 55-69 years in good health and CMV-seropositive.

CDR3 in DNA: TGCGCCAGCAGCCAGGGACTAGCGGGACATAATGAGCAGTTCTTC. As protein: CASSQGLAGHNEQFF. The V call is TRBV4-3, the J call TRBJ2-1; the match to TRBD2 covers 13 bases. V dropped 3 bases and J dropped 7; count of bases not matched to a gene: 3. The CDR3 is made up of 15 amino acids. Germline CDR1 LGHNA, CDR2 YSLEER.

This clone has a handful of counts. V is TRBV5-1 and J is TRBJ2-1; D is possibly TRBD2 (5 bases). The CDR3 length is 16 residues. The V end lost 0 bases, the J end lost 6 bases, and 16 bases lay between the germline ends. The germline gives CDR1 SGHRS, CDR2 YFSETQ. The CDR3 spells CASSLEGERQGNEQFF. The CDR3 DNA follows: TGCGCCAGCAGCTTGGAGGGAGAAAGGCAAGGCAATGAGCAGTTCTTC.

This clone showed up just a few times. The chain carries TRBV9 and TRBJ2-4, with 8 bases aligning to TRBD2. V shed 3 bases and J 6 bases; nucleotides not matched to a gene: 8. This CDR3 is 15 amino acids long. Germline lookup yields CDR1 SGDLS and CDR2 YYNGEE. The CDR3 sequence is CASSAGTSRSNIQYF. The CDR3 region has the DNA TGTGCCAGCAGCGCGGGGACTAGTCGCTCAAACATTCAGTACTTC.

The V and J genes are TRBV7-2 and TRBJ2-1, with 16 bases that match TRBD2. Germline values: CDR1 SGHTA, CDR2 FQGNSA. J lost 9 bases, V lost 1 base, and 6 bases had no gene match. This CDR3 comprises 17 residues. The CDR3 DNA is TGTGCCAGCAGCTTAGTGGGACTAGCGGGAGGGCCCCGTGAGCAGTTCTTC. This encodes CASSLVGLAGGPREQFF.

A few counts support this clone. The chain combines TRBV19 with TRBJ1-5; weak D call: TRBD1 (5 bases). The CDR3 consists of 14 residues. Germline V gene data show CDR1 as LNHDA and CDR2 as SQIVND (reference sequence). V was trimmed by 7 bases and J by 5 bases, leaving 15 bases between them. The CDR3 coding sequence is TGTGCCAGTACCCTAGGGGTAGGGGATCAGCCCCAGCATTTT. Amino acid sequence: CASTLGVGDQPQHF.

Points on this clone: Other DNA sequences in this sample translate to the same CDR3. The V call is TRBV4-2, the J call TRBJ2-2, with D unclear. The CDR3 is made up of 16 amino acids. The V end lost 0 bases, the J end lost 1 base, and 9 bases lay between the germline ends. Germline CDR1 reads LGHNA; CDR2 reads YNFKEQ. CDR3 bases: TGTGCCAGCAGCCAAGAGATCGGTTGGAACACCGGGGAGCTGTTTTTT. Translation gives CASSQEIGWNTGELFF.

This clone was detected a few times. The chain recombines TRBV5-1 with TRBJ2-2, with 8 bases fitting TRBD2. Looked up from germline, CDR1 is SGHRS and CDR2 is YFSETQ. There are 15 residues in the CDR3. With V trimmed by 6 bases and J by 5 bases, 9 bases remained unmatched. CDR3 amino acids: CASTWSSGSTGELFF. Written as DNA, the CDR3 is TGCGCCAGCACCTGGTCCAGCGGGAGTACCGGGGAGCTGTTTTTT.

This chain connects TRBV30 to TRBJ2-2; 7 positions match TRBD1. Germline V gene data show CDR1 as GTSNPN and CDR2 as SVGIG (reference sequence). The V gene end was trimmed by 3 bases and the J gene end by 7 bases; junction bases not matched to a gene: 11. CDR3 length: 15 residues. The CDR3 loop reads CAWREQGIRGGELFF. The CDR3 region has the DNA TGTGCCTGGAGGGAACAGGGGATCAGAGGCGGGGAGCTGTTTTTT.

Regarding this clone: The identical CDR3 is also encoded by other nucleotide sequences in the sample. The chain couples TRBV5-1 to TRBJ2-5, with D tentatively TRBD1 (5 bases). Germline CDR1 and CDR2: SGHRS and YFSETQ. Trimming pared 2 bases from V and 4 bases from J, leaving 9 bases between. The CDR3 consists of 13 residues. The CDR3, as DNA: TGCGCCAGCAGCTTAGGGCAGGGAGAGACCCAGTACTTC. It specifies CASSLGQGETQYF.

V and J are TRBV7-9 and TRBJ2-3, with 13 bases identical to TRBD2. The CDR3 is 15 amino acids. Germline V gene sequence: CDR1 SEHNR, CDR2 FQNEAQ (reference sequence). The V and J ends lost 4 bases and 4 bases, in that order; junction bases with no gene match: 2. CDR3 nucleotide sequence: TGTGCCAGCAGCTATGGACTAGCGGGAGCAGATACGCAGTATTTT. As protein: CASSYGLAGADTQYF.

This clone appeared a few times. The rearrangement links TRBV11-1 to TRBJ2-1; tentative D call: TRBD2 (6 bases). Between the trimmed V and J ends, which lost 5 bases and 4 bases, there was a span of 15 bases. From germline, CDR1 is SGHAT and CDR2 FQDESV (reference sequence). The CDR3 runs to 15 residues. CDR3 loop: CASSPLGGPYNEQFF. As DNA, the CDR3 is TGTGCCAGCAGCCCACTCGGGGGACCTTACAATGAGCAGTTCTTC.

The chain recombines TRBV28 with TRBJ2-7, with TRBD1 identical over 7 bases. Germline V gene data show CDR1 as MDHEN and CDR2 as SYDVKM. The CDR3 covers 16 residues. V gave up 5 bases and J gave up 1 base; unmatched junction bases: 11. CDR3 sequence reads: CASSPISWTGSYEQYF. CDR3 DNA sequence: TGTGCCAGCAGTCCGATATCGTGGACAGGTTCCTACGAGCAGTACTTC.

The V gene is TRBV4-3, the J gene TRBJ1-5; D might be TRBD1 (5 bases). This CDR3 has 15 amino acids. Trimming shortened V by 0 bases and J by 7 bases, and 13 bases separated the two germline ends. Per the germline V gene, CDR1 is LGHNA and CDR2 is YSLEER. The CDR3 DNA follows: TGCGCCAGCAGCCAAGATCCAGGGTCTGGGCAGCCCCAGCATTTT. Encoded protein: CASSQDPGSGQPQHF.

The chain carries TRBV28 and TRBJ2-1; 9 nucleotides align to TRBD2. Trimming took 4 bases from V and 3 from J; bases not matched to a gene: 16. CDR3 length: 19 amino acids. Germline V gene sequence: CDR1 MDHEN, CDR2 SYDVKM. The CDR3 sequence: CASSSPEAGGNNGYNEQFF. Written as DNA, the CDR3 is TGTGCCAGCAGTTCCCCCGAAGCGGGAGGTAATAATGGCTACAATGAGCAGTTCTTC.

The V call is TRBV9, the J call TRBJ1-1; D is possibly TRBD1 (5 bases). The CDR3 contains 14 residues. Germline loops: CDR1 SGDLS, CDR2 YYNGEE. Trimming took off 4 bases at V and 1 base at J, with 11 bases between the two ends. CDR3 residues: CASSPGGSNTEAFF. CDR3 in DNA: TGTGCCAGCAGCCCCGGGGGGTCGAACACTGAAGCTTTCTTT.

DNA of the CDR3: TGTGCCAGCAGTTCCAGGGGGCGCGGTGGCTACACCTTC. Translating it yields CASSSRGRGGYTF. This chain uses TRBV27 with TRBJ1-2; 8 positions agree with TRBD1. V trimming: 4 bases; J trimming: 7 bases; junction bases outside the gene matches: 5. The CDR3 consists of 13 residues. Germline V gene sequence: CDR1 MNHEY, CDR2 SMNVEV (reference sequence).

V usage is TRBV2 and J usage is TRBJ1-1; unclear D gene. The CDR3 spans 13 residues. The ends were cut back, 1 base at V and 10 bases at J, with 13 bases in the middle. Germline V CDR1 and CDR2: SNHLY, FYNNEI. This CDR3 is CASSEEEGLVAFF. DNA of the CDR3: TGTGCCAGCAGTGAAGAGGAGGGTTTGGTAGCTTTCTTT. The variable domain in full, with the rest retrieved from reference TRBV2 and TRBJ1-1, is EPEVTQTPSHQVTQMGQEVILRCVPISNHLYFYWYRQILGQKVEFLVSFYNNEISEKSEIFDDQFSVERPDGSNFTLKIRSTKLEDSAMYFCASSEEEGLVAFFGQGTRLTVV.

This clone was seen a few times. DNA for the CDR3: TGTGCCAGCGTTGGGCAGGGGTATAGTTATGGCTACACCTTC. This encodes CASVGQGYSYGYTF. The chain is built from TRBV28 and TRBJ1-2, with a tentative D call TRBD1 (6 bases). V was cut by 8 bases and J by 5 bases, with 18 bases left in between. The germline CDR1 and CDR2 sequences are MDHEN and SYDVKM. The CDR3 consists of 14 residues.

V gene TRBV7-7 combines with J gene TRBJ2-2, with D perhaps matching TRBD1 (6 bases). The V gene's germline CDR1 is SSHAT and CDR2 FNYEAQ (reference sequence). Deletions cut 6 bases from V and 5 bases from J, with 16 bases between. CDR3 length: 15 residues. Here the CDR3 reads CASSPGTIGTGELFF. The CDR3 DNA reads as TGTGCCAGCAGTCCTGGGACAATTGGGACCGGGGAGCTGTTTTTT.

This chain links TRBV5-1 with TRBJ2-5; D is uncertain. Trimming cost V 0 bases and J 5 bases, with 11 bases left between them. The CDR3 contains 14 residues. CDR1 and CDR2 from the germline V gene are SGHRS and YFSETQ. Here the CDR3 reads CASSLDPLRETQYF. The DNA of the CDR3 is TGCGCCAGCAGCTTGGATCCCCTTCGGGAGACCCAGTACTTC.

This chain links TRBV28 with TRBJ2-7; TRBD1 agrees at 8 bases. Germline-derived CDR1 and CDR2 are MDHEN and SYDVKM. V lost 3 bases, J lost 7 bases, and 11 bases stayed unmatched. This CDR3 region has 15 residues. This chain's CDR3 is CASSFPDRGLEEQYF. DNA for the CDR3: TGTGCCAGCAGTTTCCCCGACAGGGGATTGGAAGAGCAGTACTTC.

This chain links TRBV5-1 with TRBJ2-7, with 10 nucleotides matching TRBD1. The CDR3 covers 14 residues. The V and J ends lost 4 bases and 3 bases, in that order; junction bases with no gene match: 4. Germline lookup yields CDR1 SGHRS and CDR2 YFSETQ. The CDR3 sequence: CASSHRDRGYEQYF. For the CDR3, the DNA is TGCGCCAGCAGCCACCGGGACAGGGGCTACGAGCAGTACTTC.

This chain joins TRBV6-6 and TRBJ1-4; unclear D gene. The CDR3 totals 14 residues. Germline V gene data show CDR1 as MNHNY and CDR2 as SVGAGI (reference sequence). V gave up 1 base and J gave up 8 bases, with 11 bases separating them. The CDR3: CASSYLADHEKLFF. CDR3 DNA: TGTGCCAGCAGTTACTTGGCTGATCACGAAAAACTGTTTTTT.

As to this clone: This CDR3 is missing its conserved last phenylalanine or tryptophan, likely due to a read error. The chain has TRBV4-3 and TRBJ2-7, with 11 bases identical to TRBD2. V gave up 1 base and J gave up 3 bases; unmatched junction bases: 5. Germline values: CDR1 LGHNA, CDR2 YSLEER. This CDR3 is built from 16 residues. CDR3 sequence: CASSQVGTSGSYEQYL. The CDR3 DNA is TGCGCCAGCAGCCAAGTTGGGACTAGCGGAAGCTACGAGCAGTACCTC.

The chain employs TRBV28 and TRBJ1-4; no clear D gene. V was cut by 5 bases and J by 0 bases, with 16 bases left in between. CDR1 and CDR2 (germline): MDHEN, SYDVKM. This CDR3 comprises 17 residues. CDR3 residues: CASSPPPHSATNEKLFF. CDR3 bases: TGTGCCAGCAGTCCACCCCCTCACAGTGCAACTAATGAAAAACTGTTTTTT.